The 11 T cell receptor beta chains in this list originate from one sample, sequenced in a study of T cells after posttransplantation cyclophosphamide. TCRdb's table, derived via immunoSEQ multiplex PCR, lists solely in-frame clones and lacks some. The table has around 6,900 clones, roughly three quarters seen once; the top ten hold under 30%. The sequencing sample was made of memory CD4+ T cells sorted from blood. The origin of the receptors is a woman in her forties or fifties in good health and a related stem cell transplant donor.

In this sample, this clone turned up a few times. The CDR3 here is CASSRRTGGPHTGELFF. The DNA for the CDR3 is TGTGCCAGTAGTCGGCGGACAGGGGGACCCCACACCGGGGAGCTGTTTTTT. The chain recombines TRBV19 with TRBJ2-2; 10 nucleotides match TRBD1. The germline CDR1 and CDR2 sequences are LNHDA and SQIVND (reference sequence). Trimming cost V 5 bases and J 3 bases; bases outside gene matches: 9. The CDR3 consists of 17 residues.

In regard to this clone: The junction differs from germline at one of its ends, possibly a read error. DNA for the CDR3: TGTGCCAGCAGCCAAGAGGGGACTAGCGGGAAGGTCTTC. This codes for CASSQEGTSGKVF. This sequence joins TRBV4-2 and TRBJ2-1; 13 positions agree with TRBD2. Germline values: CDR1 LGHNA, CDR2 YNFKEQ. The CDR3 has 13 amino acids.

This rearrangement joins TRBV7-9 to TRBJ1-3; TRBD1 agrees at 8 bases. This CDR3 region has 16 residues. Germline V gives CDR1 SEHNR, CDR2 FQNEAQ (reference sequence). V dropped 4 bases and J dropped 11; count of bases not matched to a gene: 16. CDR3 protein: CASSSIRRQGLDPIYF. The CDR3, as DNA: TGTGCCAGCAGCTCCATACGGAGACAGGGGCTTGATCCCATATATTTT.

This clone was detected only once. The chain is built from TRBV5-4 and TRBJ2-3, with 9 nucleotides matching TRBD2. The junction had 1 base not matched to a gene; V was cut back by 2 bases and J by 3 bases. Germline V gene sequence: CDR1 SGHNT, CDR2 YYREEE (reference sequence). The CDR3 spans 14 residues. DNA of the CDR3: TGTGCCAGCAGCTTTAGCGGGAGAACAGATACGCAGTATTTT. As protein: CASSFSGRTDTQYF.

The CDR3 DNA sequence: TGTGCCAGCAGCTTAGGAGCGAACACCGGGGAGCTGTTTTTT. This codes for CASSLGANTGELFF. The chain links TRBV7-7 to TRBJ2-2; D remains ambiguous. CDR1 and CDR2 from the germline V gene are SSHAT and FNYEAQ (reference sequence). Trimming cost V 1 base and J 0 bases, with 3 bases left between them. This CDR3 comprises 14 residues.

The chain carries TRBV11-3 and TRBJ2-3, with a tentative D call TRBD2 (6 bases). This CDR3 has 15 residues. Trimming cost V 4 bases and J 2 bases, with 13 bases left between them. CDR1 and CDR2 (germline): SGHNT, YENEEA. CDR3 sequence: CASSSGGDYTDTQYF. In nucleotides, the CDR3 is TGTGCCAGCAGCTCCGGGGGAGACTACACAGATACGCAGTATTTT.

The chain employs TRBV2 and TRBJ1-4; TRBD1 is a possible D gene (5 bases). V was shortened by 7 bases and J by 5 bases, with 17 bases between the two germline ends. Germline V gene lookup returns CDR1 SNHLY and CDR2 FYNNEI. The CDR3 sequence is 15 residues long. This chain's CDR3 is CASTPRRGNNEKLFF. The CDR3 region has the DNA TGTGCCAGCACTCCCAGGCGGGGGAACAATGAAAAACTGTTTTTT. Combining the CDR3 with reference TRBV2 and TRBJ1-4 gives the whole variable domain EPEVTQTPSHQVTQMGQEVILRCVPISNHLYFYWYRQILGQKVEFLVSFYNNEISEKSEIFDDQFSVERPDGSNFTLKIRSTKLEDSAMYFCASTPRRGNNEKLFFGSGTQLSVL.

V usage is TRBV29-1 and J usage is TRBJ1-1; D perhaps matches TRBD1 (5 bases). CDR1 is SQVTM and CDR2 is ANQGSEA in the germline V gene. The CDR3 loop spans 12 amino acids. V lost 7 bases, J lost 6 bases, and 15 bases lay in between. CDR3 in amino acids: CSAARVSPEAFF. The CDR3 DNA follows: TGCAGCGCCGCCAGGGTCTCGCCTGAAGCTTTCTTT.

The DNA for the CDR3 is TGTGCCACCAGCAGAGACACAGGGAGTCCCAATCAGCCCCAGCATTTT. Translating it yields CATSRDTGSPNQPQHF. The chain couples TRBV15 to TRBJ1-5; D might be TRBD1 (6 bases). The CDR3 loop spans 16 amino acids. V gave up 0 bases and J gave up 3 bases, with 12 bases separating them. CDR1 and CDR2 (germline): LNHNV, YYDKDF (reference sequence).

V usage is TRBV28 and J usage is TRBJ1-6; TRBD1 matches 7 bases. Germline V gene data show CDR1 as MDHEN and CDR2 as SYDVKM. Germline trimming cut 7 bases from V and 10 bases from J; bases unmatched to any gene: 13. The CDR3 consists of 15 residues. The CDR3 DNA sequence: TGTGCCAGCACTTGGAACGACAGGGATATCTCACCCCTCCACTTT. Translating it yields CASTWNDRDISPLHF.

The gene calls are TRBV7-8 and TRBJ1-5; 7 nucleotides match TRBD1. This CDR3 has 15 amino acids. V was pared by 4 bases and J by 5 bases, with 8 bases of the junction left unmatched. The germline CDR1 and CDR2 sequences are SGHVS and FQNEAQ. This chain's CDR3 is CASSSHRGEDQPQHF. DNA for the CDR3: TGTGCCAGCAGCTCTCACAGGGGTGAGGATCAGCCCCAGCATTTT.